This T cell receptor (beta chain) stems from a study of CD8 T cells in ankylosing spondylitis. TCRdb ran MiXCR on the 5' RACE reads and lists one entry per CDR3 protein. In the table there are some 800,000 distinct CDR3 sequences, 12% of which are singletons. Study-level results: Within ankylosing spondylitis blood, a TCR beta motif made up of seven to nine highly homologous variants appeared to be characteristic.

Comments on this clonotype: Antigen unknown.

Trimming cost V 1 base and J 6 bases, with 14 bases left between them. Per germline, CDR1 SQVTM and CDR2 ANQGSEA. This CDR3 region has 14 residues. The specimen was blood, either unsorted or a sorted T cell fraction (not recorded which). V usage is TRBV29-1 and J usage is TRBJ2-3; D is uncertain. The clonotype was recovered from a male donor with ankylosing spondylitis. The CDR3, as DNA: TGCAGCGTTGAAGTCTATGCCCCCGACGATACGCAGTATTTT. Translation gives CSVEVYAPDDTQYF.